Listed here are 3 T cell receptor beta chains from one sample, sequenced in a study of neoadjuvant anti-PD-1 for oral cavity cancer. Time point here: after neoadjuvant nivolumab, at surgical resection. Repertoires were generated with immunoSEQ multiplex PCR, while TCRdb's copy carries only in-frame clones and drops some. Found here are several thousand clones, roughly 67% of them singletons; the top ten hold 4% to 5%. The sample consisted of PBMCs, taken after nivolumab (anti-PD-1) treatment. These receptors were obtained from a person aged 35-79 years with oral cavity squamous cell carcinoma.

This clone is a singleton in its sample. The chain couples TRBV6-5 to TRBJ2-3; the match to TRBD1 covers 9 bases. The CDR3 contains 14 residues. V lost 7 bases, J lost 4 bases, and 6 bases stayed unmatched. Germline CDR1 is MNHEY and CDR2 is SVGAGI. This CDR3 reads CASTGTGPSDTQYF. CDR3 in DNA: TGTGCCAGCACCGGGACAGGGCCGTCAGATACGCAGTATTTT.

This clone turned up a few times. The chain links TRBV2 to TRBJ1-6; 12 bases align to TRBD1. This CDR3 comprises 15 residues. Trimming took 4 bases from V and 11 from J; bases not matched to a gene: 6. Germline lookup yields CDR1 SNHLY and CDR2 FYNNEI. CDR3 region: CASSAGTGGRTPLHF. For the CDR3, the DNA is TGTGCCAGCAGTGCCGGGACAGGGGGCCGGACACCCCTCCACTTT.

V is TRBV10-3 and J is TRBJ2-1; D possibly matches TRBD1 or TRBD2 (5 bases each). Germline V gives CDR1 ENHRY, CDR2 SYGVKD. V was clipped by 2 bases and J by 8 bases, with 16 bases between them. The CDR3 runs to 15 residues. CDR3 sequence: CAISELAAGADEQFF. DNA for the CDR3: TGTGCCATCAGTGAGCTTGCTGCCGGGGCCGATGAGCAGTTCTTC.